What follows are 14 T cell receptor beta chains derived from one specimen sequenced in a study of blood T cells in healthy people across ages. With a J-beta primer mix and a sample-barcoded 5' primer, a second PCR ran about 7 to 11 cycles. TCRdb passed the 5' RACE reads through MiXCR, listing each CDR3 protein once. The sample has hundreds of thousands of distinct CDR3 sequences, under 70% seen once. Sequences were obtained from blood. The receptors come from a man aged 55-75 years in good health.

The chain has TRBV29-1 and TRBJ1-4; TRBD1 might be the D (5 bases). V was pared by 4 bases and J by 4 bases, with 10 bases between. The CDR3 has 13 residues. Germline CDR1 reads SQVTM; CDR2 reads ANQGSEA. CDR3 in DNA: TGCAGCGTTGCTAGCCAGGGTAATGAAAAACTGTTTTTT. This translates into CSVASQGNEKLFF.

This clonotype was detected only a few times. V gene TRBV6-5 combines with J gene TRBJ2-2; D possibly corresponds to TRBD2 (5 bases). Germline V gene data show CDR1 as MNHEY and CDR2 as SVGAGI. V lost 0 bases, J lost 6 bases, and 14 bases lay in between. The CDR3 runs 16 residues. CDR3 region: CASSYSGTAEPGELFF. In nucleotides, the CDR3 is TGTGCCAGCAGTTACTCGGGAACAGCGGAACCCGGGGAGCTGTTTTTT.

In this sample, this clonotype turned up a few times. The CDR3 region is CSARAGSGGADTQYF. DNA for the CDR3: TGCAGTGCTAGGGCGGGGAGCGGTGGGGCAGATACGCAGTATTTT. The chain carries TRBV20-1 and TRBJ2-3; TRBD2 might be the D (6 bases). Germline lookup yields CDR1 DFQATT and CDR2 SNEGSKA (reference sequence). CDR3 length equals 15 residues. The V end was cut by 3 bases, the J end by 4 bases, with 17 bases between.

The count of this clonotype is one. The chain links TRBV12-3 or TRBV12-4 to TRBJ1-6, with 7 bases that match TRBD1. The CDR3 loop spans 13 amino acids. J was trimmed by 9 bases and V by 6 bases; bases with no gene match: 5. This CDR3 reads CASRKGAGSPLHF. Here the CDR3 DNA reads TGTGCCAGCAGAAAGGGGGCTGGTTCACCCCTCCACTTT.

The chain uses TRBV20-1 and TRBJ1-2; 11 nucleotides match TRBD1. With V trimmed by 1 base and J by 7 bases, 5 bases remained unmatched. Germline V gene data show CDR1 as DFQATT and CDR2 as SNEGSKA (reference sequence). This CDR3 is 14 amino acids long. CDR3: CSARGGQGAAGYTF. The CDR3 region has the DNA TGCAGTGCTAGAGGAGGACAGGGGGCGGCTGGCTACACCTTC.

The rearrangement links TRBV6-1 to TRBJ2-7, with TRBD2 matching 11 bases. CDR1 MNHNS and CDR2 SASEGT come from the germline V gene. V shed 6 bases, J shed 1 base, and the junction held 11 bases outside the gene matches. This CDR3 region has 17 residues. The CDR3 DNA follows: TGTGCCAGCAGCTCACTAGCGGGGGCCCATTTTTCCTACGAGCAGTACTTC. Its translation is CASSSLAGAHFSYEQYF.

The chain couples TRBV20-1 to TRBJ2-3; D ambiguous. CDR3 length: 14 residues. The V end lost 3 bases, the J end lost 0 bases, and 10 bases lay between the germline ends. CDR1 and CDR2 (germline): DFQATT, SNEGSKA (reference sequence). The CDR3 DNA follows: TGCAGTGCTAGTCTTGGTCTAAGCACAGATACGCAGTATTTT. Translation gives CSASLGLSTDTQYF.

As regards this clonotype: A read error may explain this, as a much larger clone is one base away. The chain is built from TRBV12-3 or TRBV12-4 and TRBJ2-5; D might be TRBD2 (5 bases). This CDR3 is built from 10 residues. V was trimmed by 5 bases and J by 11 bases, leaving 9 bases between them. This CDR3 is CASSRWEQYF. CDR3 in DNA: TGTGCCAGCAGTCGGTGGGAGCAGTACTTC.

V usage is TRBV7-9 and J usage is TRBJ2-5; D is ambiguous. CDR3 length: 15 amino acids. From germline, CDR1 is SEHNR and CDR2 FQNEAQ (reference sequence). V lost 5 bases and J 2 bases, leaving 15 bases between the germline ends. The CDR3 reads CASSGRAKLQETQYF. The CDR3 DNA reads as TGTGCCAGCAGCGGACGGGCGAAACTACAAGAGACCCAGTACTTC.

This sequence joins TRBV2 and TRBJ2-7; 7 bases agree with TRBD1. Germline values: CDR1 SNHLY, CDR2 FYNNEI. The trim removed 8 bases at V and 0 bases at J, leaving 13 bases unmatched. CDR3 length equals 16 residues. In DNA, the CDR3 is TGTGCCAGCGGCGGTGACAGGGTTTTAAGCTCCTACGAGCAGTACTTC. Translated, it gives CASGGDRVLSSYEQYF.

The chain uses TRBV7-9 and TRBJ2-7, with D tentatively TRBD2 (6 bases). Germline CDR1 SEHNR, CDR2 FQNEAQ (reference sequence). Trimming cost V 3 bases and J 3 bases, with 12 bases left between them. The CDR3 runs to 14 residues. The CDR3 loop is CASSFGTQGYEQYF. Here the CDR3 DNA reads TGTGCCAGCAGCTTCGGGACTCAGGGCTACGAGCAGTACTTC. The whole variable domain, remainder taken from reference TRBV7-9 and TRBJ2-7, is DTGVSQNPRHKITKRGQNVTFRCDPISEHNRLYWYRQTLGQGPEFLTYFQNEAQLEKSRLLSDRFSAERPKGSFSTLEIQRTEQGDSAMYLCASSFGTQGYEQYFGPGTRLTVT.

This sequence joins TRBV9 and TRBJ2-5; 8 nucleotides match TRBD2. J gave up 2 bases and V 0 bases, and 6 bases lay outside the gene matches. The CDR3 totals 16 residues. Looked up from germline, CDR1 is SGDLS and CDR2 is YYNGEE. The CDR3 coding sequence is TGTGCCAGCAGCGTAGCTGGGGCTAGCGGGCAAGAGACCCAGTACTTC. The encoded protein is CASSVAGASGQETQYF.

V gene TRBV10-3 combines with J gene TRBJ2-5; 7 nucleotides agree with TRBD2. This CDR3 comprises 17 residues. Germline V gene lookup returns CDR1 ENHRY and CDR2 SYGVKD. V lost 4 bases and J lost 5; bases outside the gene matches: 16. CDR3 sequence (DNA): TGTGCCATCAGTGGCCGGCGGTCCGGACTAGATCGGGAGACCCAGTACTTC. It encodes CAISGRRSGLDRETQYF.

CDR3 nucleotides: TGCAGCGTTGAAATAGCGGGGACTAGCACAGATACGCAGTATTTT. Amino acid sequence: CSVEIAGTSTDTQYF. The chain combines TRBV29-1 with TRBJ2-3; 8 positions agree with TRBD2. Trimming at V came to 2 bases and at J to 0 bases, leaving 4 bases not matched to a gene. From germline, CDR1 is SQVTM and CDR2 ANQGSEA. The CDR3 loop spans 15 amino acids.